This entry is about one TCR beta chain. The target antigen is unknown. This sample was taken from a study of cytomegalovirus exposure and HLA in healthy donors. Study-wide points: TCR beta chains numbering more than 150 were designated cytomegalovirus-associated.

Profiled with immunoSEQ multiplex PCR; TCRdb holds only in-frame clones, not every one. The table shows some 170,000 clones, with about 88% occurring only once. The donors were in the 120-subject validation cohort; that cohort was separate from the approximately 730-subject first cohort. The receptor's source is a woman under 30 in good health and CMV-seronegative. Sequenced: PBMCs.

In DNA, the CDR3 is TGCAGCGTTGAATTGGTGAGCGGGGCCGAGGGAGAGACCCAGTACTTC. Protein sequence: CSVELVSGAEGETQYF. The chain has TRBV29-1 and TRBJ2-5; TRBD2 aligns across 7 bases. The junction had 13 bases not matched to a gene; V was cut back by 2 bases and J by 4 bases. From germline, CDR1 is SQVTM and CDR2 ANQGSEA. The CDR3 extends over 16 amino acids. The full variable domain, rest sourced from reference TRBV29-1 and TRBJ2-5, is SAVISQKPSRDICQRGTSLTIQCQVDSQVTMMFWYRQQPGQSLTLIATANQGSEATYESGFVIDKFPISRPNLTFSTLTVSNMSPEDSSIYLCSVELVSGAEGETQYFGPGTRLLVL.